The 8 T cell receptor beta chains presented below share a single source sample, sequenced in a study of T cells of healthy individuals. TCRdb called the 5' RACE reads again in MiXCR, with one record for every CDR3 protein. The data contain around 63,000 distinct CDR3 sequences, about 17% of them singletons. Receptors originate from a human donor in good health.

The rearrangement links TRBV6-2 or TRBV6-3 to TRBJ2-3, with D possibly being TRBD2 (5 bases). V lost 6 bases and J lost 6, with 13 bases in between. The CDR3 contains 13 residues. The germline CDR1 and CDR2 sequences are MNHEY and SVGEGT. The CDR3 reads CASSDWELDTQYF. The CDR3 nucleotides are TGTGCCAGCAGCGACTGGGAGTTGGATACGCAGTATTTT.

The J gene is TRBJ1-5, the V gene TRBV7-9; 8 bases fit TRBD1. Germline V gene data show CDR1 as SEHNR and CDR2 as FQNEAQ (reference sequence). V dropped 0 bases and J dropped 4; count of bases not matched to a gene: 14. This CDR3 region has 19 residues. The CDR3: CASSLAPGQGAGGNQPQHF. CDR3 nucleotide sequence: TGTGCCAGCAGCTTAGCTCCGGGGCAGGGGGCCGGGGGGAATCAGCCCCAGCATTTT.

This clonotype was recorded many times. The chain links TRBV24-1 to TRBJ2-3; 9 nucleotides match TRBD2. From germline, CDR1 is KGHDR and CDR2 SFDVKD. J was trimmed by 1 base and V by 5 bases; bases with no gene match: 3. This CDR3 has 15 residues. CDR3 coding DNA: TGTGCCACCAGTGCCCGACTAGCGGGCACAGATACGCAGTATTTT. It translates to CATSARLAGTDTQYF.

This clonotype is labeled as medium-sized. The V and J genes are TRBV6-4 and TRBJ2-2; D might be TRBD2 (5 bases). V dropped 4 bases and J dropped 3 bases, with 6 bases sitting between them. The CDR3 has 13 residues. Germline CDR1 is MRHNA and CDR2 is SNTAGT. The CDR3 loop reads CASSARDTGELFF. The CDR3 DNA follows: TGTGCCAGCAGTGCGAGGGACACCGGGGAGCTGTTTTTT.

This clonotype was recorded many times. This rearrangement joins TRBV4-3 to TRBJ1-1; D gene uncertain. Germline assignment: CDR1 LGHNA and CDR2 YSLEER. V was clipped by 0 bases and J by 8 bases, with 13 bases between them. The CDR3 length is 14 residues. The CDR3 sequence is CASSQDPGRPEAFF. CDR3 sequence (DNA): TGCGCCAGCAGCCAAGATCCAGGCCGTCCGGAAGCTTTCTTT.

This clonotype was seen a few times. The chain couples TRBV7-9 to TRBJ1-3; D remains unclear. Germline lookup yields CDR1 SEHNR and CDR2 FQNEAQ (reference sequence). Trimming left V 5 bases short and J 4 bases short, with 9 bases between. This CDR3 contains 13 residues. CDR3 in DNA: TGTGCCAGCAGCCAACAGAGCGGAAACACCATATATTTT. Protein sequence: CASSQQSGNTIYF. The whole variable domain, filled in from reference TRBV7-9 and TRBJ1-3, reads DTGVSQNPRHKITKRGQNVTFRCDPISEHNRLYWYRQTLGQGPEFLTYFQNEAQLEKSRLLSDRFSAERPKGSFSTLEIQRTEQGDSAMYLCASSQQSGNTIYFGEGSWLTVV.

The rearrangement uses TRBV12-5 and TRBJ1-1; a weak D match, TRBD1 (6 bases). V dropped 6 bases and J dropped 5 bases, with 19 bases sitting between them. Per the germline V gene, CDR1 is LGHNT and CDR2 is FRNRAP. CDR3 length equals 15 residues. DNA for the CDR3: TGTGCTAGTGGCCTCTACAGGGACCGGGGGACTGAAGCTTTCTTT. Amino acids: CASGLYRDRGTEAFF.

This chain links TRBV20-1 with TRBJ2-2; 7 nucleotides align to TRBD1. The CDR3 is 15 residues long. Germline V gives CDR1 DFQATT, CDR2 SNEGSKA (reference sequence). V shed 5 bases, J shed 1 base, and the junction held 7 bases outside the gene matches. The DNA of the CDR3 is TGCAGTGCTCCCCGACAGGGCGGGAACACCGGGGAGCTGTTTTTT. Its protein product is CSAPRQGGNTGELFF.